Listed here are 3 T cell receptor beta chains from one sample, sequenced in a study of T cell responses to AZD1222 COVID-19 vaccine. Some clones are missing from TCRdb's copy, which holds only in-frame ones; the method was immunoSEQ multiplex PCR. The sample yields some 140,000 clones, around 90% seen once. This sample comprised peripheral blood, obtained on day 0 of AZD1222 vaccination. These receptors all stem from an adult in good health.

The chain combines TRBV20-1 with TRBJ1-5; 7 bases align to TRBD1. Trimming at V came to 3 bases and at J to 1 base, leaving 6 bases not matched to a gene. The germline CDR1 and CDR2 sequences are DFQATT and SNEGSKA (reference sequence). The CDR3 length is 15 residues. The CDR3 sequence: CSASQQGLSNQPQHF. Written as DNA, the CDR3 is TGCAGTGCTAGTCAACAGGGGCTGAGCAATCAGCCCCAGCATTTT.

The genes are TRBV6-5 and TRBJ1-4; D is perhaps TRBD1 (5 bases). Germline assignment: CDR1 MNHEY and CDR2 SVGAGI. This CDR3 has 13 amino acids. V was cut by 6 bases and J by 8 bases, with 13 bases left in between. CDR3 sequence (DNA): TGTGCCAGCAGGGGCAGGGAGGGGGAAAAACTGTTTTTT. This translates into CASRGREGEKLFF.

The rearrangement uses TRBV5-4 and TRBJ1-3; 10 bases align to TRBD1. V lost 3 bases, J lost 3 bases, and 3 bases stayed unmatched. CDR1 is SGHNT, CDR2 YYREEE, per germline (reference sequence). The CDR3 sequence is 15 residues long. For the CDR3, the DNA is TGTGCCAGCAGCTCCGGGACAGGGGTTGGAAACACCATATATTTT. It translates to CASSSGTGVGNTIYF.